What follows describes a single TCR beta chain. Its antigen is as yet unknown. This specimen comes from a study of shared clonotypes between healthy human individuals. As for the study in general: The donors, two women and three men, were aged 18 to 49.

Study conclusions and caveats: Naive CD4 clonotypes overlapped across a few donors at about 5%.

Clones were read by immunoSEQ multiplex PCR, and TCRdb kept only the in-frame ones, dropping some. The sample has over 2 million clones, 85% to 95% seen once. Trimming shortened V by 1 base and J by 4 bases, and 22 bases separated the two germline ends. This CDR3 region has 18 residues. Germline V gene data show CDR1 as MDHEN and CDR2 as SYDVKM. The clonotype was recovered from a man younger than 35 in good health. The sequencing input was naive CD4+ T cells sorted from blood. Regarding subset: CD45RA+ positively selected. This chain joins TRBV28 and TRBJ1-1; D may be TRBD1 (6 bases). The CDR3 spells CASSLSFSKGEFGTEAFF. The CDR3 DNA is TGTGCCAGCAGTTTATCATTTTCCAAGGGGGAGTTCGGCACTGAAGCTTTCTTT.